Below, 28 T cell receptor beta chains from the same sample are listed, as sequenced in a study of shared clonotypes between healthy human individuals. CD45RO-negative CD8 cells positively selected for CCR7 made up the naive population, which excluded terminally differentiated effector memory CD45RA+ cells. Sequencing was performed with immunoSEQ multiplex PCR; in TCRdb, only in-frame clones are kept and a portion is missing. The sample has about 580,000 clones; roughly 98% are singletons. Specimen: naive CD8+ T cells sorted from blood. These receptors all stem from a man under 40 in good health.

The chain employs TRBV5-4 and TRBJ2-7; D may be TRBD2 (6 bases). This CDR3 region has 16 residues. Trimming cost V 0 bases and J 5 bases, with 18 bases left between them. CDR1 is SGHNT, CDR2 YYREEE, per germline (reference sequence). CDR3 loop: CASSLAPGDLSNEQYF. The DNA for the CDR3 is TGTGCCAGCAGCTTGGCCCCGGGAGACCTTTCCAACGAGCAGTACTTC.

This clone was seen a single time. This sequence joins TRBV27 and TRBJ2-3, with 8 positions matching TRBD2. This CDR3 comprises 17 residues. V was pared by 5 bases and J by 2 bases, with 12 bases of the junction left unmatched. Germline V gives CDR1 MNHEY, CDR2 SMNVEV (reference sequence). For the CDR3, the DNA is TGTGCCAGCAGTCCCACGGGACTAGGGATTTTCACAGATACGCAGTATTTT. This codes for CASSPTGLGIFTDTQYF.

V is TRBV15 and J is TRBJ2-1; D is possibly TRBD2 (5 bases). Germline V lookup: CDR1 LNHNV, CDR2 YYDKDF (reference sequence). The V gene lost 8 bases and the J gene lost 6 bases, with 17 bases spanning the gap. This CDR3 contains 14 residues. The CDR3 region is CATEAGRAGNEQFF. CDR3 sequence (DNA): TGTGCCACCGAGGCGGGTAGGGCCGGCAATGAGCAGTTCTTC.

The table lists this clone with a count of one. The chain couples TRBV27 to TRBJ2-3; the match to TRBD2 covers 13 bases. The V gene end was trimmed by 6 bases and the J gene end by 4 bases; junction bases not matched to a gene: 7. Germline V gives CDR1 MNHEY, CDR2 SMNVEV (reference sequence). This CDR3 spans 16 amino acids. CDR3 protein: CASSAGTSGKADTQYF. The DNA of the CDR3 is TGTGCCAGCAGCGCCGGGACTAGCGGGAAAGCAGATACGCAGTATTTT.

The genes are TRBV19 and TRBJ1-3; 8 positions agree with TRBD1. Germline CDR1 is LNHDA and CDR2 is SQIVND (reference sequence). The CDR3 has 14 residues. Trimming took 9 bases from V and 2 from J; bases not matched to a gene: 6. CDR3 loop: CASLDRVTGNTIYF. The DNA of the CDR3 is TGTGCCAGCTTGGACAGGGTGACTGGAAACACCATATATTTT.

This chain links TRBV10-3 with TRBJ2-1; TRBD1 agrees at 10 bases. Trimming cost V 3 bases and J 6 bases; bases outside gene matches: 5. Per the germline V gene, CDR1 is ENHRY and CDR2 is SYGVKD. CDR3 size: 15 residues. The CDR3 nucleotides are TGTGCCATCAGTGAACCCGGGACAGGGGTCAATGAGCAGTTCTTC. Its protein product is CAISEPGTGVNEQFF.

This sequence joins TRBV19 and TRBJ2-7, with TRBD2 identical over 9 bases. The CDR3 covers 15 residues. The germline V gene has CDR1 LNHDA and CDR2 SQIVND (reference sequence). The ends lost 4 bases at V and 2 bases at J; junction bases unmatched: 6. CDR3 in DNA: TGTGCCAGTAGTAGTGCGGGAGGGTCCCCCTACGAGCAGTACTTC. Encoded protein: CASSSAGGSPYEQYF.

The chain has TRBV5-1 and TRBJ2-3; no reliable D call. The germline gives CDR1 SGHRS, CDR2 YFSETQ. The CDR3 extends over 16 amino acids. V lost 4 bases, J lost 0 bases, and 15 bases lay in between. The CDR3 loop reads CASSRKTVTSTDTQYF. Here the CDR3 DNA reads TGCGCCAGCAGCCGAAAGACTGTTACTAGCACAGATACGCAGTATTTT.

To note about this clone: The same CDR3 can be traced to other DNA sequences in this sample. The rearrangement joins TRBV6-5 to TRBJ2-7; 8 bases are a match to TRBD2. The CDR3 spans 14 residues. From germline, CDR1 is MNHEY and CDR2 SVGAGI. The junction had 6 bases not matched to a gene; V was cut back by 4 bases and J by 4 bases. The DNA for the CDR3 is TGTGCCAGCAGTTTAGGACTAGCTGGGTACGAGCAGTACTTC. It specifies CASSLGLAGYEQYF.

The chain employs TRBV7-9 and TRBJ2-2; tentative D call: TRBD1 (6 bases). The CDR3 totals 17 residues. The V gene's germline CDR1 is SEHNR and CDR2 FQNEAQ (reference sequence). V lost 1 base to trimming and J lost 3 bases, with 15 bases between them. The CDR3 loop is CASSLVLVGQYTGELFF. The CDR3 bases are TGTGCCAGCAGCTTAGTCCTGGTGGGACAATACACCGGGGAGCTGTTTTTT.

The chain couples TRBV9 to TRBJ1-2; D not resolved. The ends were cut back, 5 bases at V and 7 bases at J, with 15 bases in the middle. CDR1 is SGDLS, CDR2 YYNGEE, per germline. The CDR3 is 13 amino acids. CDR3 bases: TGTGCCAGCAGTGAAATGTATGGGCGTGGCTACACCTTC. It encodes CASSEMYGRGYTF.

This rearrangement joins TRBV5-1 to TRBJ2-3; 8 nucleotides line up with TRBD2. Germline values: CDR1 SGHRS, CDR2 YFSETQ. V trimming: 3 bases; J trimming: 0 bases; junction bases outside the gene matches: 15. The CDR3 spans 19 residues. The CDR3 DNA is TGCGCCAGCAGCTCGATACTAGCGGAGGGAATCAAGAGCACAGATACGCAGTATTTT. Amino acids: CASSSILAEGIKSTDTQYF. Combining the CDR3 with reference TRBV5-1 and TRBJ2-3 gives the whole variable domain KAGVTQTPRYLIKTRGQQVTLSCSPISGHRSVSWYQQTPGQGLQFLFEYFSETQRNKGNFPGRFSGRQFSNSRSEMNVSTLELGDSALYLCASSSILAEGIKSTDTQYFGPGTRLTVL.

The chain employs TRBV11-2 and TRBJ2-1; D unclear. Per germline, CDR1 SGHAT and CDR2 FQNNGV. V was trimmed by 4 bases and J by 0 bases, leaving 10 bases between them. The CDR3 extends over 15 amino acids. The DNA of the CDR3 is TGTGCCAGCAGCTCCACAAGCCGCTCCTACAATGAGCAGTTCTTC. Amino acid sequence: CASSSTSRSYNEQFF.

Of note for this clone: This same CDR3 is encoded by further DNA sequences in the sample. The V and J genes are TRBV2 and TRBJ2-1; D remains ambiguous. Germline V gene sequence: CDR1 SNHLY, CDR2 FYNNEI. V was clipped by 8 bases and J by 9 bases, with 8 bases between them. There are 10 residues in the CDR3. In DNA form, the CDR3 reads TGTGCCAGCTCGGGTGGTGAGCAGTTCTTC. Its protein is CASSGGEQFF. Drawing the rest from reference TRBV2 and TRBJ2-1, the complete variable domain is EPEVTQTPSHQVTQMGQEVILRCVPISNHLYFYWYRQILGQKVEFLVSFYNNEISEKSEIFDDQFSVERPDGSNFTLKIRSTKLEDSAMYFCASSGGEQFFGPGTRLTVL.

The chain joins TRBV28 to TRBJ1-2; no reliable D call. CDR1 and CDR2 from the germline V gene are MDHEN and SYDVKM. This CDR3 is 15 amino acids long. The V end was cut by 5 bases, the J end by 6 bases, with 19 bases between. CDR3 coding DNA: TGTGCCAGCAGTGACCCTCCTCTGGGAGAGAATGGCTACACCTTC. Translated, it gives CASSDPPLGENGYTF.

The chain links TRBV19 to TRBJ2-2, with 12 bases identical to TRBD2. There are 17 residues in the CDR3. Trimming cost V 9 bases and J 3 bases; bases outside gene matches: 11. Germline loops: CDR1 LNHDA, CDR2 SQIVND (reference sequence). The DNA of the CDR3 is TGTGCCAGCCGGACTAGCGGGATAACCGACTACACCGGGGAGCTGTTTTTT. Its protein is CASRTSGITDYTGELFF. Supplemented by reference TRBV19 and TRBJ2-2, the full variable domain reads DGGITQSPKYLFRKEGQNVTLSCEQNLNHDAMYWYRQDPGQGLRLIYYSQIVNDFQKGDIAEGYSVSREKKESFPLTVTSAQKNPTAFYLCASRTSGITDYTGELFFGEGSRLTVL.

V usage is TRBV7-9 and J usage is TRBJ2-7; 9 positions match TRBD1. The CDR3 contains 15 residues. V gave up 4 bases and J gave up 4 bases; unmatched junction bases: 8. The germline gives CDR1 SEHNR, CDR2 FQNEAQ (reference sequence). CDR3 amino acids: CASSSGTGLLYEQYF. DNA for the CDR3: TGTGCCAGCAGCTCCGGGACAGGGCTTTTGTACGAGCAGTACTTC.

Note on this clone: Different DNA sequences within this sample yield the same CDR3. The V and J genes are TRBV9 and TRBJ2-2; no clear D. The CDR3 has 12 amino acids. Trimming took 4 bases from V and 4 from J, leaving 5 bases between them. Germline V gene lookup returns CDR1 SGDLS and CDR2 YYNGEE. CDR3 sequence reads: CASSRGTGELFF. CDR3 DNA: TGTGCCAGCAGCCGAGGCACCGGGGAGCTGTTTTTT.

V and J are TRBV10-2 and TRBJ2-7; unclear D gene. The germline V and J ends were trimmed by 2 bases and 2 bases, with 10 bases remaining between them. CDR1 is WSHSY, CDR2 SAAADI, per germline. The CDR3 totals 14 residues. CDR3 sequence reads: CASSEAGNPYEQYF. CDR3 coding DNA: TGCGCCAGCAGTGAGGCAGGTAATCCCTACGAGCAGTACTTC.

V gene TRBV10-3 combines with J gene TRBJ2-7; TRBD2 matches 9 bases. V lost 3 bases and J lost 3; bases outside the gene matches: 6. This CDR3 is built from 15 residues. Per germline, CDR1 ENHRY and CDR2 SYGVKD. CDR3 DNA sequence: TGTGCCATCAGTGATACCGGTAGCGGGAGCTACGAGCAGTACTTC. Protein product: CAISDTGSGSYEQYF.

The CDR3 region is CAISDSYNEQFF. CDR3 DNA: TGTGCCATAAGTGACTCCTACAATGAGCAGTTCTTC. The V and J genes are TRBV6-5 and TRBJ2-1, with D uncertain. Germline loops: CDR1 MNHEY, CDR2 SVGAGI. This CDR3 contains 12 residues. Trimming pared 10 bases from V and 0 bases from J, leaving 7 bases between.

The chain couples TRBV27 to TRBJ2-7; 7 nucleotides match TRBD1. J gave up 1 base and V 10 bases, and 7 bases lay outside the gene matches. This CDR3 has 13 amino acids. CDR1 MNHEY and CDR2 SMNVEV come from the germline V gene (reference sequence). CDR3 nucleotide sequence: TGTGCCACCTTCGGACAGGAGTCCTACGAGCAGTACTTC. It translates to CATFGQESYEQYF.

The chain employs TRBV7-9 and TRBJ1-2; 9 bases fit TRBD1. Losses at the gene ends were 5 bases for V and 5 bases for J; bases not matched to a gene: 6. This CDR3 comprises 14 residues. Germline CDR1 and CDR2: SEHNR and FQNEAQ (reference sequence). The CDR3 protein is CASSQMDRGYGYTF. The CDR3 bases are TGTGCCAGCAGCCAAATGGACAGGGGTTATGGCTACACCTTC.

This rearrangement joins TRBV5-6 to TRBJ1-4, with 7 nucleotides matching TRBD1. The trim removed 0 bases at V and 7 bases at J, leaving 3 bases unmatched. The length of the CDR3 is 14 residues. Germline CDR1 reads SGHDT; CDR2 reads YYEEEE. The CDR3 coding sequence is TGTGCCAGCAGCTTGGGACAGGGTATTGAAAAACTGTTTTTT. The encoded protein is CASSLGQGIEKLFF.

CDR3 in amino acids: CSVSLAGEGYEQYF. The CDR3 coding sequence is TGCAGCGTTTCACTAGCGGGAGAGGGTTACGAGCAGTACTTC. This sequence joins TRBV29-1 and TRBJ2-7; 11 bases align to TRBD2. Germline V gives CDR1 SQVTM, CDR2 ANQGSEA. The CDR3 spans 14 residues. Trimming took 5 bases from V and 4 from J; bases not matched to a gene: 7.

J is TRBJ1-4 and V is TRBV7-9; D remains unclear. This CDR3 comprises 13 residues. From germline, CDR1 is SEHNR and CDR2 FQNEAQ (reference sequence). Trimming pared 7 bases from V and 11 bases from J, leaving 17 bases between. CDR3 nucleotides: TGTGCCAGCACTGAAACGGGAGAAGAGAAACTGTTTTTT. This codes for CASTETGEEKLFF.

This clone was recorded once. The chain combines TRBV6-5 with TRBJ1-1, with 9 bases fitting TRBD1. V lost 0 bases, J lost 1 base, and 3 bases stayed unmatched. The CDR3 length is 16 residues. CDR1 and CDR2 from the germline V gene are MNHEY and SVGAGI. In DNA form, the CDR3 reads TGTGCCAGCAGTTACTCGAAGGACAGGGGGAACACTGAAGCTTTCTTT. Amino acids: CASSYSKDRGNTEAFF.

This sequence joins TRBV23-1 and TRBJ2-7, with 8 positions matching TRBD1. TRBV23-1 is marked as an open reading frame, function uncertain. J gave up 3 bases and V 0 bases, and 10 bases lay outside the gene matches. The CDR3 is 17 amino acids. The CDR3 bases are TGCGCCAGCAGTCAATCCTCTTTCGGGACAGGCGACTACGAGCAGTACTTC. This gives the protein CASSQSSFGTGDYEQYF.